A selection of T cell receptor beta chains follows, all from one sample in a study of cytomegalovirus exposure and HLA in healthy donors. The assay was immunoSEQ multiplex PCR, and TCRdb's table has in-frame clones only and misses some. The top ten hold roughly 4.8% of the sample, which has some 150,000 clones, around 80% seen once. The sequencing input was PBMCs. The receptors come from a woman aged 45-60 years in good health and CMV-seropositive. CDR3s include the opening cysteine and the closing phenylalanine or tryptophan. The order of the fields is clone size, J gene, D gene, V gene, CDR3 DNA, CDR3 protein. D genes are given only for firm matches. Size is omitted from some rows. Given values are once, few, many or a class for expanded clones.

>few|TRBJ2-7|NA|TRBV29-1
TGCAGCGTACGCCGCGGATCCTACGAGCAGTACTTC
CSVRRGSYEQYF
>few|TRBJ1-1|NA|TRBV19
TGTGCCAGCTCTACCCCAGGGAACATCAACACTGAAGCTTTCTTT
CASSTPGNINTEAFF
>many|TRBJ1-4|TRBD1|TRBV6-6
TGTGCCAAGAGCCCCGGGACAGTAAATGAAAAACTGTTTTTT
CAKSPGTVNEKLFF
>few|TRBJ1-2|TRBD1|TRBV11-1
TGTGCCAGCAGCTTTGGGACAGGGACAAGGAGTATCTATGGCTACACCTTC
CASSFGTGTRSIYGYTF
>NA|TRBJ2-1|NA|TRBV5-1
TGCGCCAGCAGCTTGGAAAAGACTAGCTCCTACAATGAGCAGTTCTTC
CASSLEKTSSYNEQFF
>few|TRBJ1-4|NA|TRBV2
TGTGCCAGCAACAGGGTCGAGAGTGAAAAACTGTTTTTT
CASNRVESEKLFF
>NA|TRBJ2-3|TRBD2|TRBV27
TGTGCCAGCAGTTTAGGTCTAGCGGCACTCACAGATACGCAGTATTTT
CASSLGLAALTDTQYF
>few|TRBJ2-1|NA|TRBV6-1
TGTGCCACCACCGAGTTTCGGTCTTACAATGAGCAGTTCTTC
CATTEFRSYNEQFF
>NA|TRBJ1-2|NA|TRBV7-2
TGTGCCAGCAGCCCCGACAGAGACTATGGCTACACCTTC
CASSPDRDYGYTF
>NA|TRBJ2-3|TRBD1|TRBV7-2
TGTGCCAGCAGCCAGAACAGGGGGTTCTCAGATACGCAGTATTTT
CASSQNRGFSDTQYF
>NA|TRBJ1-6|NA|TRBV6-5
TGTGCCAGCAGTTACTCGTGGCAGTATAATTCCCCCCTCCACTTT
CASSYSWQYNSPLHF
>few|TRBJ2-7|TRBD1|TRBV19
TGTGCCACTCTTGGGACAGGGGGCCGCGAGCAGTACTTC
CATLGTGGREQYF
>NA|TRBJ2-5|NA|TRBV7-2
TGTGCCAGCAGCTTAGCGCTTGGGGGCTGGGAGACCCAGTACTTC
CASSLALGGWETQYF
>NA|TRBJ2-3|TRBD2|TRBV15
TGTGCCACCAGCCGGGACTACCACACAGATACGCAGTATTTT
CATSRDYHTDTQYF
>NA|TRBJ1-6|NA|TRBV7-2
TGTGCCAGCAGCTACAACGATCTGAATTCACCCCTCCACTTT
CASSYNDLNSPLHF
>NA|TRBJ2-3|TRBD2|TRBV19
TGTGCCAGTAGTACGTCGGGGGGGCCGCAGTATTTT
CASSTSGGPQYF
>NA|TRBJ2-7|NA|TRBV28
TGTGCCAGCAGATTGAGCCAGGCGCCCTACGAGCAGTACTTC
CASRLSQAPYEQYF
>NA|TRBJ1-2|TRBD1|TRBV11-2
TGTGCCAGCAGCCCCGCATGGACAGGGCGACGGAAAGGCTACACCTTC
CASSPAWTGRRKGYTF
>NA|TRBJ2-7|NA|TRBV6-5
TGTGCCAGCAGTTACGCGGGTTCCCAGCAGTACTTC
CASSYAGSQQYF
>NA|TRBJ2-7|TRBD2|TRBV4-2
TGTGCCAGCAGCCCCTATAGTGGGAGGGCTAGAAGTCCGTACTTC
CASSPYSGRARSPYF
>NA|TRBJ2-3|TRBD2|TRBV5-1
TGCGCCAGCAGCTTAATGACTAGCGGGAGGGCTGATACGCAGTATTTT
CASSLMTSGRADTQYF
>once|TRBJ2-7|TRBD1|TRBV5-4
TGTGCCAGCAGCTCTTTTAGGACAGGGAGCTCCTACGAGCAGTACTTC
CASSSFRTGSSYEQYF
>few|TRBJ1-2|NA|TRBV18
TGTGCCAGCTCACCGGCAGGGGAGAGTGGCTACACCTTC
CASSPAGESGYTF
>NA|TRBJ2-4|NA|TRBV30
TGTGCCTGGAGTGTACAGGGCAAAAACATTCAGTACTTC
CAWSVQGKNIQYF
>NA|TRBJ2-1|TRBD2|TRBV27
TGTGCCAGCGCCCCCGGACTAGCGTCTTACAATGAGCAGTTCTTC
CASAPGLASYNEQFF
>NA|TRBJ1-1|TRBD1|TRBV23-1
TGCGCCAGCAGTCAACGGACAGGGGATGAAGCTTTCTTT
CASSQRTGDEAFF
>NA|TRBJ1-5|NA|TRBV6-1
TGTGCCAGCAGTGAACAGGGTGCGGGAAATCAGCCCCAGCATTTT
CASSEQGAGNQPQHF
>NA|TRBJ2-3|TRBD1|TRBV6-1
TGTGCCAGCAGTGAAGCGCTTCGACAGGGGGCGGATACGCAGTATTTT
CASSEALRQGADTQYF
>NA|TRBJ1-3|NA|TRBV2
TGTGCCAGCACCCGCGACCTGACAGTTCCCTCTGGAAACACCATATATTTT
CASTRDLTVPSGNTIYF
>NA|TRBJ2-3|NA|TRBV5-1
TGCGCCAGCAGCCGCGTGGACAGACCAGCTCCGCAGTATTTT
CASSRVDRPAPQYF
>NA|TRBJ2-7|NA|TRBV18
TGTGCCAGCTCTCAGCGCTACGAGCAGTACTTC
CASSQRYEQYF
>NA|TRBJ1-1|NA|TRBV7-6
TGTGCCAGCAGCTTAGCTGGAGACACTGAAGCTTTCTTT
CASSLAGDTEAFF
>NA|TRBJ1-1|NA|TRBV7-6
TGTGCCAGCAGCTTAGGGCAGGGTCCTATCGGGACTGAAGCTTTCTTT
CASSLGQGPIGTEAFF
>NA|TRBJ1-2|NA|TRBV6-5
TGTGCCAGCAGTTACTCCGGGGGGGCTGGCTACACCTTC
CASSYSGGAGYTF
>NA|TRBJ2-2|TRBD1|TRBV18
TGTGCCAGCTCACCACCAGAGACAGGGGGAAGGGAGCTGTTTTTT
CASSPPETGGRELFF
>NA|TRBJ2-1|NA|TRBV7-6
TGTGCCAGCAGCCAAGGGGCATCCTACAATGAGCAGTTCTTC
CASSQGASYNEQFF
>NA|TRBJ2-7|NA|TRBV5-5
TGTGCCAGCAGCTTGGGAGAACGGGGTGAGCAGTACTTC
CASSLGERGEQYF
>NA|TRBJ2-7|NA|TRBV4-3
TGCGCCAGCAGCCAACAGGGACATTACGAGCAGTACTTC
CASSQQGHYEQYF
>NA|TRBJ2-5|TRBD2|TRBV5-1
TGCGCCAGCAGTCGACGTAGCGGGGACCAAGAGACCCAGTACTTC
CASSRRSGDQETQYF
>NA|TRBJ2-7|TRBD2|TRBV5-1
TGCGCCAGCAGCTTGGTGTCTAGCGGGAGTGTGGCTAGCGAGCAGTACTTC
CASSLVSSGSVASEQYF
>once|TRBJ2-3|NA|TRBV7-2
TGTGCCAGCAGCTTAGGGGGCGCTCGGAGAGATACGCAGTATTTT
CASSLGGARRDTQYF
>many|TRBJ1-1|NA|TRBV19
TGTGCCAGTAGTACAGGTAAAACTGGGAGGACTGAAGCTTTCTTT
CASSTGKTGRTEAFF